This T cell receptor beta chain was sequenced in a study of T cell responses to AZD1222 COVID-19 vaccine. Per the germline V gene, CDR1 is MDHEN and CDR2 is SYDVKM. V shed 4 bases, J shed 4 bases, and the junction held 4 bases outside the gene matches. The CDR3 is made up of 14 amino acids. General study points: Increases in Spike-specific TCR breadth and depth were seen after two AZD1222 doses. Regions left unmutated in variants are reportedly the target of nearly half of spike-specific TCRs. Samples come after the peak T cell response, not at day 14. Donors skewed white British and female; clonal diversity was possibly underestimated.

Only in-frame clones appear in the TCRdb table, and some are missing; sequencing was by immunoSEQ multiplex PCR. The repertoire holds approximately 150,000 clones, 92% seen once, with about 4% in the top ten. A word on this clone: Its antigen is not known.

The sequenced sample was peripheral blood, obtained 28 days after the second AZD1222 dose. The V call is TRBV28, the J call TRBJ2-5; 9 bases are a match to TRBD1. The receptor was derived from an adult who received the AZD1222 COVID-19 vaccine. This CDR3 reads CASSSGQGVETQYF. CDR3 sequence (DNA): TGTGCCAGCAGTTCGGGACAGGGTGTAGAGACCCAGTACTTC.